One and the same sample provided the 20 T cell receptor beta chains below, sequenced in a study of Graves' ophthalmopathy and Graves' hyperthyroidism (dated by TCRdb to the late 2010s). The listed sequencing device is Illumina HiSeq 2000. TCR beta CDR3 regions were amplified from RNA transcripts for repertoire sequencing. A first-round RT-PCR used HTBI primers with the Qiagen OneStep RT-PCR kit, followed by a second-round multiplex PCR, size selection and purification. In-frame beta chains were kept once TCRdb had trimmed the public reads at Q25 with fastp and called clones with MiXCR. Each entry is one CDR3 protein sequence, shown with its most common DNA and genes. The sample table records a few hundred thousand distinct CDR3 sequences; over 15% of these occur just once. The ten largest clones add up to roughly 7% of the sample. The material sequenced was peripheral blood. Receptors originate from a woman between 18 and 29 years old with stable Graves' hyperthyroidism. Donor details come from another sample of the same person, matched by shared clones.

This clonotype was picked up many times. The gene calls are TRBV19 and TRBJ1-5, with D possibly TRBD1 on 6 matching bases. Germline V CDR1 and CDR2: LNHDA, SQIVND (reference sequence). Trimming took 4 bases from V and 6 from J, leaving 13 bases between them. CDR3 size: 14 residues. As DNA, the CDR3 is TGTGCCAGTAGTAGGGGGCTAACGGGTCAGCCCCAGCATTTT. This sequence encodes CASSRGLTGQPQHF. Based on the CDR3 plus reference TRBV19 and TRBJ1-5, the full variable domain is DGGITQSPKYLFRKEGQNVTLSCEQNLNHDAMYWYRQDPGQGLRLIYYSQIVNDFQKGDIAEGYSVSREKKESFPLTVTSAQKNPTAFYLCASSRGLTGQPQHFGDGTRLSIL.

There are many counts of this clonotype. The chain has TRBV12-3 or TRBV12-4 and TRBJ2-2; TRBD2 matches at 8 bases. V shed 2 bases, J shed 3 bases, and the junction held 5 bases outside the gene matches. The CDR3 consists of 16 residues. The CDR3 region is CASSLTGGRHTGELFF. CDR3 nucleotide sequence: TGTGCCAGCAGTTTAACGGGGGGGAGGCACACCGGGGAGCTGTTTTTT.

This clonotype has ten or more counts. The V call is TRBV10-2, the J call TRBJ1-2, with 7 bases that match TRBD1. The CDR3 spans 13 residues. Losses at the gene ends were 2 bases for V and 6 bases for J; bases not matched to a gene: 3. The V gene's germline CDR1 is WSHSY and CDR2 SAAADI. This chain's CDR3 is CASSEGQAHGYTF. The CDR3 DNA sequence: TGCGCCAGCAGTGAGGGACAGGCTCATGGCTACACCTTC.

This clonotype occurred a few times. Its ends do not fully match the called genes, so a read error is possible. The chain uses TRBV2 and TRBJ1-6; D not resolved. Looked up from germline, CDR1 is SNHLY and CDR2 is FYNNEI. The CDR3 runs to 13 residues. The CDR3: CASSEDYISPLHF. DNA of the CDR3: TGTGCCAGCAGTGAGGATTATATTTCACCCCTCCACTTT.

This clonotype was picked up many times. CDR3: CASSYARTGSNQPQHF. In DNA form, the CDR3 reads TGTGCCAGCAGTTACGCACGGACAGGTAGCAATCAGCCCCAGCATTTT. The chain is built from TRBV6-5 and TRBJ1-5; 7 positions agree with TRBD1. Losses at the gene ends were 2 bases for V and 0 bases for J; bases not matched to a gene: 4. CDR3 length: 16 amino acids. CDR1 and CDR2 from the germline V gene are MNHEY and SVGAGI.

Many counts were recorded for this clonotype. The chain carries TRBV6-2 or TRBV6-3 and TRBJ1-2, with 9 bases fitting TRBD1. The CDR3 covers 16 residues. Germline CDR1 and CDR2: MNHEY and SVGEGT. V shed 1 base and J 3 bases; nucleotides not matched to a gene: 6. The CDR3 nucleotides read TGTGCCAGCAGTTACTTGCGGGACAGGGTTGACTATGGCTACACCTTC. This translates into CASSYLRDRVDYGYTF.

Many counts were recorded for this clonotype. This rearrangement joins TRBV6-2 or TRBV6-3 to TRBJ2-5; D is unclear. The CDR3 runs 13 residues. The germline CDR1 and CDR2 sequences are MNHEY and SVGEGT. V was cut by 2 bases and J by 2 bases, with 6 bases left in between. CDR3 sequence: CASSYHLQETQYF. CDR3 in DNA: TGTGCCAGCAGTTACCACCTTCAAGAGACCCAGTACTTC.

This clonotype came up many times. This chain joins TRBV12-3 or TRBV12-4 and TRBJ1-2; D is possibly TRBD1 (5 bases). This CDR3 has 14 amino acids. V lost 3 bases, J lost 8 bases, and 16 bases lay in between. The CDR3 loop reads CASSLSSQVKGYTF. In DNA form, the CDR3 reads TGTGCCAGCAGTTTGAGTTCACAGGTTAAGGGCTACACCTTC.

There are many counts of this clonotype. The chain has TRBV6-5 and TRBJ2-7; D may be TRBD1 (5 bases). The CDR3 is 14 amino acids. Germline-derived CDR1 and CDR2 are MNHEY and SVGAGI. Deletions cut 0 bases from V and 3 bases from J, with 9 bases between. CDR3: CASSYSNRIYEQYF. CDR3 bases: TGTGCCAGCAGTTACTCAAACAGGATCTACGAGCAGTACTTC.

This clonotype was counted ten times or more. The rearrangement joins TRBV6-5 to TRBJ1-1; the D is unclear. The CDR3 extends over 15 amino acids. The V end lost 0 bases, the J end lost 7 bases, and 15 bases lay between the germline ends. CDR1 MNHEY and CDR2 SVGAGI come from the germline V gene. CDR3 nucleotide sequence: TGTGCCAGCAGTTACTCGCGAGGTCCCTGGGGTGAAGCTTTCTTT. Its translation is CASSYSRGPWGEAFF.

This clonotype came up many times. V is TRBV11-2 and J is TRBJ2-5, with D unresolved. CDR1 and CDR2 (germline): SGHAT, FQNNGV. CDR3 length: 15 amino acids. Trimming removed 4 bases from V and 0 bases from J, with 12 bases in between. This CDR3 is CASSSLYWYQETQYF. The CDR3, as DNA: TGTGCCAGCAGCTCCCTCTACTGGTACCAAGAGACCCAGTACTTC.

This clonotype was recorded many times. CDR3 residues: CASSLWGKSTGELFF. The CDR3 DNA reads as TGTGCCAGCAGTCTTTGGGGTAAGAGCACCGGGGAGCTGTTTTTT. V is TRBV12-3 or TRBV12-4 and J is TRBJ2-2; no firm D call. Trimming took off 5 bases at V and 4 bases at J, with 14 bases between the two ends. This CDR3 has 15 amino acids.

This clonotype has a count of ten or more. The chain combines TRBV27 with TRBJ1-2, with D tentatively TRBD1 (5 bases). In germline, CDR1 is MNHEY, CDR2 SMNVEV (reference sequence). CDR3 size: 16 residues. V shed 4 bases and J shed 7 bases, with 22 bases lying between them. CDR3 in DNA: TGTGCCAGCAGTTCGTTGGGACTTCTCAGTCGTGGTGGCTACACCTTC. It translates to CASSSLGLLSRGGYTF.

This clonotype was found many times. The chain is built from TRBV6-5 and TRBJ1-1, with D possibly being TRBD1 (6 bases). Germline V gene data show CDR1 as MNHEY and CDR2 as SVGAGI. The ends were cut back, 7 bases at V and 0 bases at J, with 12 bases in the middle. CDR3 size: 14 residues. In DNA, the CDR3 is TGTGCCAGCACAGGGGCCAATATGAACACTGAAGCTTTCTTT. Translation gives CASTGANMNTEAFF.

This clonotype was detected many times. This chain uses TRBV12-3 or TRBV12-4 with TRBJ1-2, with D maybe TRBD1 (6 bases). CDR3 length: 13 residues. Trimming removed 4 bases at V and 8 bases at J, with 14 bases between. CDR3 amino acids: CASSSSRQAGYTF. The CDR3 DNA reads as TGTGCCAGCAGTTCCTCGAGACAGGCGGGCTACACCTTC.

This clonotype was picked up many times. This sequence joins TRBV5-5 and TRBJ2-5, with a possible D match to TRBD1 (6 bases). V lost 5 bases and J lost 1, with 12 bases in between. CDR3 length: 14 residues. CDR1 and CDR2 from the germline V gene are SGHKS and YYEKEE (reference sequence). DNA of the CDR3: TGTGCCAGCAGACTACGGGACACCCAAGAGACCCAGTACTTC. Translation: CASRLRDTQETQYF. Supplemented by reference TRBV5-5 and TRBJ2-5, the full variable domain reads DAGVTQSPTHLIKTRGQQVTLRCSPISGHKSVSWYQQVLGQGPQFIFQYYEKEERGRGNFPDRFSARQFPNYSSELNVNALLLGDSALYLCASRLRDTQETQYFGPGTRLLVL.

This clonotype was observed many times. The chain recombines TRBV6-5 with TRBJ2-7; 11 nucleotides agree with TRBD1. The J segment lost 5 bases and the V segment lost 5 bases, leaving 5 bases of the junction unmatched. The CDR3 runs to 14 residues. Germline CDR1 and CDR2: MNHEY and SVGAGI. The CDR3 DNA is TGTGCCAGCAGTCCCGGGACAGGGGGTCACGAGCAGTACTTC. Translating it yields CASSPGTGGHEQYF.

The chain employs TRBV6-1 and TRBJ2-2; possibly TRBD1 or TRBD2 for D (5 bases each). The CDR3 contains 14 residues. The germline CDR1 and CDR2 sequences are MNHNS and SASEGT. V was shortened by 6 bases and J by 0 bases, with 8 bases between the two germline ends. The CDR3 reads CASRRGPNTGELFF. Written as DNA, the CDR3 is TGTGCCAGCAGGAGGGGACCGAACACCGGGGAGCTGTTTTTT.

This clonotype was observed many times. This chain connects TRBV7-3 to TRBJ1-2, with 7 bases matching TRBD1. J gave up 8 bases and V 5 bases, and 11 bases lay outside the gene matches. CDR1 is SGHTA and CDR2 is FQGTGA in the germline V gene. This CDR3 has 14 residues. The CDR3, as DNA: TGTGCCAGCAGCCCTGGACAGGCTTCGGACGGCTACACCTTC. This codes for CASSPGQASDGYTF.

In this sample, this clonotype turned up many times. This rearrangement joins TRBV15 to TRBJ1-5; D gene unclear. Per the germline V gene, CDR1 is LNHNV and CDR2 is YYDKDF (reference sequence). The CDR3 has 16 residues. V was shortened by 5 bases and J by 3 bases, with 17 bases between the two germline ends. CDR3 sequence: CATSAGAAILNQPQHF. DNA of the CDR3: TGTGCCACCAGCGCCGGAGCAGCGATTCTCAATCAGCCCCAGCATTTT. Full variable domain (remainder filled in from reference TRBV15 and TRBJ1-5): DAMVIQNPRYQVTQFGKPVTLSCSQTLNHNVMYWYQQKSSQAPKLLFHYYDKDFNNEADTPDNFQSRRPNTSFCFLDIRSPGLGDTAMYLCATSAGAAILNQPQHFGDGTRLSIL.